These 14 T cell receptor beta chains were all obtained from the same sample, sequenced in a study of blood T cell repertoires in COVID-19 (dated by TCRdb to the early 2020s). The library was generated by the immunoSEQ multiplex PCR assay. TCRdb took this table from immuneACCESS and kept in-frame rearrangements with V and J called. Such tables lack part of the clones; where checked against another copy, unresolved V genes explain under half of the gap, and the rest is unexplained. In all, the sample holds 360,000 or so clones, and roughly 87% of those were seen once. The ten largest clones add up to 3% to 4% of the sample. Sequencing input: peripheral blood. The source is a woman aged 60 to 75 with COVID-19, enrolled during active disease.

The CDR3 here is CASSLGGTYGYTF. CDR3 DNA: TGTGCCAGCAGCTTAGGGGGGACCTATGGCTACACCTTC. The gene calls are TRBV7-3 and TRBJ1-2; TRBD1 is a possible D gene (5 bases). The germline V and J ends were trimmed by 2 bases and 4 bases, with 8 bases remaining between them. Germline CDR1 reads SGHTA; CDR2 reads FQGTGA. This CDR3 spans 13 amino acids.

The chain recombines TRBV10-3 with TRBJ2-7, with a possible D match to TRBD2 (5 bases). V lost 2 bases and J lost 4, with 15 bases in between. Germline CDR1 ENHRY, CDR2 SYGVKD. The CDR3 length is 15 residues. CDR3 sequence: CAISEPGSSDYEQYF. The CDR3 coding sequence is TGTGCCATCAGTGAGCCGGGGAGCTCTGATTACGAGCAGTACTTC.

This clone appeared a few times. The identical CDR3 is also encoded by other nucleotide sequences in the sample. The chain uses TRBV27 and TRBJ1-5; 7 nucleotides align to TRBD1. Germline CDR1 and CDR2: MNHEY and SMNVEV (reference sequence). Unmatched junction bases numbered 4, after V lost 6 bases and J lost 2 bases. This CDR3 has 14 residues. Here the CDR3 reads CASRQGVRNQPQHF. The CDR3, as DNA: TGTGCCAGCAGGCAGGGGGTGCGCAATCAGCCCCAGCATTTT.

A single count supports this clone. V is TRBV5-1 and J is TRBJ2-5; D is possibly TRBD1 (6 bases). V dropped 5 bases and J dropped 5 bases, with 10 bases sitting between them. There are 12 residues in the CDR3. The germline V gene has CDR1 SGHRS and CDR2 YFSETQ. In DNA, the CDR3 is TGCGCCAGCAGACAGGGCTGGGAGACCCAGTACTTC. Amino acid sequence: CASRQGWETQYF.

The CDR3 reads CASSFIGGRYGDTQYF. CDR3 DNA: TGTGCCAGCAGTTTTATCGGGGGGAGGTACGGAGATACGCAGTATTTT. The chain links TRBV27 to TRBJ2-3; 7 bases line up with TRBD2. This CDR3 comprises 16 residues. Germline V gene data show CDR1 as MNHEY and CDR2 as SMNVEV (reference sequence). J gave up 5 bases and V 3 bases, and 11 bases lay outside the gene matches.

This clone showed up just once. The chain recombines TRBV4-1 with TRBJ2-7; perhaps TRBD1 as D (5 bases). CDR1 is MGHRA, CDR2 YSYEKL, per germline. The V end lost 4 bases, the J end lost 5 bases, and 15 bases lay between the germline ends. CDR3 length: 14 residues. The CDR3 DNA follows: TGCGCCAGCAGCCCTTTAGGGGTAGGGAACGAGCAGTACTTC. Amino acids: CASSPLGVGNEQYF.

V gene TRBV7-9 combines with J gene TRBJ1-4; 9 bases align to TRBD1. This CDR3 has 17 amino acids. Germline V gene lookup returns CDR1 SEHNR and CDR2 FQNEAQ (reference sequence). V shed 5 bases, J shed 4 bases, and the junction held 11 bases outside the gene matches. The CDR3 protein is CASSRSGTGRLNEKLFF. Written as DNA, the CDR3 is TGTGCCAGCAGCAGATCCGGGACAGGGAGGCTTAATGAAAAACTGTTTTTT.

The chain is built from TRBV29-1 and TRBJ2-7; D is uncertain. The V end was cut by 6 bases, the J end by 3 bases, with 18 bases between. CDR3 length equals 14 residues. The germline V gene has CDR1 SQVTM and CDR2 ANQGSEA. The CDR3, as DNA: TGCAGCGTCGCCCGAGGATCGGGTTTCTACGAGCAGTACTTC. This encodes CSVARGSGFYEQYF.

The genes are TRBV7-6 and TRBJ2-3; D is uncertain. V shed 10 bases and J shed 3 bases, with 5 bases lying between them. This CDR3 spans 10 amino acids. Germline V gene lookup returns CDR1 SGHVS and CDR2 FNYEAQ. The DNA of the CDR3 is TGTGCCACCTATACAGATACGCAGTATTTT. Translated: CATYTDTQYF.

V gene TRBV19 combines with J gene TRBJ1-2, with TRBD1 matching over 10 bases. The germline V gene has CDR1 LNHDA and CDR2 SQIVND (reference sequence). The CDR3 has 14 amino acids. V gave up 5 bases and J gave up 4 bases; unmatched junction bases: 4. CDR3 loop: CASSLDRGGYGYTF. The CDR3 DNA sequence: TGTGCCAGTAGTTTGGACAGGGGGGGCTATGGCTACACCTTC.

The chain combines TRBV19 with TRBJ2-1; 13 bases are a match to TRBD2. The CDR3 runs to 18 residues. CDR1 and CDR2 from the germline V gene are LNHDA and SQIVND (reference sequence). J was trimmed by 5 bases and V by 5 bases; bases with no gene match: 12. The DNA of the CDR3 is TGTGCCAGTAGTTACCGACTAGCGGGGGGCCTTCGTAACAATGAGCAGTTCTTC. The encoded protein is CASSYRLAGGLRNNEQFF.

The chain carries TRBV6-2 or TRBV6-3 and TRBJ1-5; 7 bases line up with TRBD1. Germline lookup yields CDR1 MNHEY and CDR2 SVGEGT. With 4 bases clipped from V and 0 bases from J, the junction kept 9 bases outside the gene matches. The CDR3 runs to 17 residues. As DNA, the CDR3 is TGTGCCAGCAGTTCCCGGGACAGAATCAATAGCAATCAGCCCCAGCATTTT. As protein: CASSSRDRINSNQPQHF.

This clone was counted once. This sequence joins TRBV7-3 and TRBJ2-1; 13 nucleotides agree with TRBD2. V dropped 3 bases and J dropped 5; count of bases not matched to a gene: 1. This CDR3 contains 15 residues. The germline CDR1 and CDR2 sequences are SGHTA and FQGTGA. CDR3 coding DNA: TGTGCCAGCAGCTTCACTAGCGGGGGGGACAATGAGCAGTTCTTC. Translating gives CASSFTSGGDNEQFF. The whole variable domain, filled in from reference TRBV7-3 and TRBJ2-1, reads GAGVSQTPSNKVTEKGKYVELRCDPISGHTALYWYRQSLGQGPEFLIYFQGTGAADDSGLPNDRFFAVRPEGSVSTLKIQRTERGDSAVYLCASSFTSGGDNEQFFGPGTRLTVL.

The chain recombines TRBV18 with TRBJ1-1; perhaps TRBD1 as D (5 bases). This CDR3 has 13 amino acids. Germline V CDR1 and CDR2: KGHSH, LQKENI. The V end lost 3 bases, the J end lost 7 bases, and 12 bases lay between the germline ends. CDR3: CASSPDRQREAFF. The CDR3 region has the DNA TGTGCCAGCTCACCCGACAGACAACGTGAAGCTTTCTTT.